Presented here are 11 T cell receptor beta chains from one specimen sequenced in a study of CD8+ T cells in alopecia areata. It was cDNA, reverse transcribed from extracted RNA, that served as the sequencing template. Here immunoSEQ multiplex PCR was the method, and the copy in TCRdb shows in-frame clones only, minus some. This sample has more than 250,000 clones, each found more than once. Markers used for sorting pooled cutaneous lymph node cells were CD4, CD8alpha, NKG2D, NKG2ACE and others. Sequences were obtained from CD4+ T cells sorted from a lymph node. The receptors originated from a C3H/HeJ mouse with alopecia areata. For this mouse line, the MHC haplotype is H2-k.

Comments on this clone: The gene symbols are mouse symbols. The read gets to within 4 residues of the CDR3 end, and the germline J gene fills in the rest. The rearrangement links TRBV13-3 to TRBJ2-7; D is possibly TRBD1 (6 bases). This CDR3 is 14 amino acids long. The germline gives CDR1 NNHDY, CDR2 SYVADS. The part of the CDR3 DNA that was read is TGTGCCAGCAGTGATTCCAGGGGATCTAAT. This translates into CASSDSRGSN. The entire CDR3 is CASSDSRGSNEQYF.

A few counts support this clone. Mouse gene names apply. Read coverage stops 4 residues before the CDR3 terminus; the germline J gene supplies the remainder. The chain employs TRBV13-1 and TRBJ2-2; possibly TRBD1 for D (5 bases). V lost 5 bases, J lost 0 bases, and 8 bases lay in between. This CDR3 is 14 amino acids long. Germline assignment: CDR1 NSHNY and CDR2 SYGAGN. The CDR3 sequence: CASRLTANTGQLYF. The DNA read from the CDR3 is TGTGCCAGCAGACTGACAGCAAACACCGGG.

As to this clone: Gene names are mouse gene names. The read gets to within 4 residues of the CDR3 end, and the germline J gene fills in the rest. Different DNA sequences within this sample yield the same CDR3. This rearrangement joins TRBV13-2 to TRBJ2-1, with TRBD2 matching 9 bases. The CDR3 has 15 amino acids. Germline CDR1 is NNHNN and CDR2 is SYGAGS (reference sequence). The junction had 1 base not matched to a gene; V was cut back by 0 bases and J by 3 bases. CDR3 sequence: CASGDAGGGYAEQFF. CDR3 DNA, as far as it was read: TGTGCCAGCGGTGATGCTGGGGGGGGCTATGCT.

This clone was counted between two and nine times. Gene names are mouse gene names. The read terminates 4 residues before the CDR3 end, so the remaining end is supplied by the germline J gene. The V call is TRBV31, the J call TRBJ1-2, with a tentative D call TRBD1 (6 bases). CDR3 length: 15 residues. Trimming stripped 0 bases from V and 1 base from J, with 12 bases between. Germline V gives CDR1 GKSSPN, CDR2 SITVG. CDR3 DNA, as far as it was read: TGTGCCTGGAGTCTAGGGGGGGGAGGAAACTCC. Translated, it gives CAWSLGGGGNS. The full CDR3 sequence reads CAWSLGGGGNSDYTF.

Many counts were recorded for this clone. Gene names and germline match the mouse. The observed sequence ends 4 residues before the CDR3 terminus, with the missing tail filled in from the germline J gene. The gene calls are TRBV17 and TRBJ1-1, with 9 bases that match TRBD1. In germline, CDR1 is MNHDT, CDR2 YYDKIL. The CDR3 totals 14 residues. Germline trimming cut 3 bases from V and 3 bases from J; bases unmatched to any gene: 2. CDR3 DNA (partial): TGTGCTAGCAGTAGTCGACAGGGGGACACA. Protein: CASSSRQGDT. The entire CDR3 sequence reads CASSSRQGDTEVFF.

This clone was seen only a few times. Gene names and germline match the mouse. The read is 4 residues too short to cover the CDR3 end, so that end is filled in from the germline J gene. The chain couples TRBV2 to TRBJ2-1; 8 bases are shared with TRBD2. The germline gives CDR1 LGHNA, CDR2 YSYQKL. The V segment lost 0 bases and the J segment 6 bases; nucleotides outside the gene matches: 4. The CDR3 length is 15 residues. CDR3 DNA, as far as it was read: TGTGCCAGCAGCCAAGATCAAACTGGGGGTGCT. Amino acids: CASSQDQTGGA. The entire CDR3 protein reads CASSQDQTGGAEQFF.

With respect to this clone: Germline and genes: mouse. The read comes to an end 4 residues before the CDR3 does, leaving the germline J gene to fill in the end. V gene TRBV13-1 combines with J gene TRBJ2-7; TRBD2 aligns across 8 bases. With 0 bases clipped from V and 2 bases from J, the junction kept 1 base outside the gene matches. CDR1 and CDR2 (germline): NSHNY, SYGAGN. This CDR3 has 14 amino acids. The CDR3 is CASSDVGGTYEQYF. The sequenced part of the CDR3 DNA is TGTGCCAGCAGTGATGTGGGGGGGACCTAT.

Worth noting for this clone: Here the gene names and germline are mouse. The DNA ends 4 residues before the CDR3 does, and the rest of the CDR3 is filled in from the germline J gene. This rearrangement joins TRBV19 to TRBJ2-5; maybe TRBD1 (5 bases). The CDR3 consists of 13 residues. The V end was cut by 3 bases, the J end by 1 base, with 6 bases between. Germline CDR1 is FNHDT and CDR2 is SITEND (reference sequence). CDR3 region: CASSSRDQDTQYF. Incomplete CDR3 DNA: TGTGCCAGCAGTAGCAGGGACCAAGAC.

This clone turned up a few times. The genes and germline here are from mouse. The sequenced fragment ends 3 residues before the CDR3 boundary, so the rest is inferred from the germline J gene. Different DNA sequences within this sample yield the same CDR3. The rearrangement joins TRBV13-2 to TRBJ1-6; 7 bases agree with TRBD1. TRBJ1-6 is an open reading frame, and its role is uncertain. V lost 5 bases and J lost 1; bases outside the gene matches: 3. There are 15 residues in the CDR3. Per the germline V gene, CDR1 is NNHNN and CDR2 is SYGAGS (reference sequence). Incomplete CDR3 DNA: TGTGCCAGCGGGCCGACAGGGTCCTATAATTCGCCC. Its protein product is CASGPTGSYNSP. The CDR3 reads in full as CASGPTGSYNSPLYF.

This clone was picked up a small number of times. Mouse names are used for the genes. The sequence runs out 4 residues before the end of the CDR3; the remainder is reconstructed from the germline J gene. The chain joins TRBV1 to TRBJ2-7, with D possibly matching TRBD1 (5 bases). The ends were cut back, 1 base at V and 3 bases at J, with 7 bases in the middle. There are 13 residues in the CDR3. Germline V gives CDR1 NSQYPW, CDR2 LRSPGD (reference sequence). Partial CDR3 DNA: TGCACCTGCAGTGCAGCGACAGTCTAT. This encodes CTCSAATVY. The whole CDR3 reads CTCSAATVYEQYF.

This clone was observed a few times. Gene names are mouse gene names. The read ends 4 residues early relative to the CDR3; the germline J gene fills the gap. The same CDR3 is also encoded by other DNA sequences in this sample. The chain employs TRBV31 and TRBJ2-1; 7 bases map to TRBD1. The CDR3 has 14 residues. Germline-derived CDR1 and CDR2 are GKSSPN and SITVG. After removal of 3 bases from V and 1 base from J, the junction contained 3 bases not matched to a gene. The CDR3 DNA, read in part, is TGTGCCTGGAGCCGGGACAGAAACTATGCT. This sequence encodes CAWSRDRNYA. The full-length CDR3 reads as CAWSRDRNYAEQFF.